There are a few counts of the clone carrying this T cell receptor beta chain. The target antigen is unknown. This sample stems from a study of identical twins. TCRdb independently ran MiXCR on the 5' RACE reads; one entry per CDR3 protein. The sample has 150,000 or so distinct CDR3 sequences; around 3.6% are singletons. Healthy Caucasians alone served as donors. Overall study findings and caveats: Potential partial confounding of zero-insertion analyses by invariant MAIT and iNKT cells was noted.

Unmatched junction bases numbered 12, after V lost 4 bases and J lost 7 bases. The CDR3 loop spans 16 amino acids. CDR1 is SGHNT and CDR2 is YYREEE in the germline V gene (reference sequence). This receptor was taken from a man younger than 35 in good health. The J gene is TRBJ2-1, the V gene TRBV5-4; the match to TRBD2 covers 9 bases. The source material was memory T cells sorted from blood. In DNA, the CDR3 is TGTGCCAGCAGCCCCGCTCTAGCGGGACTGTGGAATGAGCAGTTCTTC. It specifies CASSPALAGLWNEQFF.